Listed below are T cell receptor beta chains from one sample, sequenced in a study of cytomegalovirus exposure and HLA in healthy donors. The method was immunoSEQ multiplex PCR; TCRdb's version includes in-frame clones alone and lacks a portion of them. The table records about 130,000 clones, approximately 82% of them present only once. Sequencing was performed on PBMCs. These receptors were collected from a man in his fifties or sixties in good health and CMV-seronegative. CDR3s include the opening cysteine and the closing phenylalanine or tryptophan. The D gene is left open where the match is weak. The size entry is marked missing in some rows and otherwise reads once, few, many or a size class.

d_gene,j_gene,len,abundance,v_gene,CDR3aa,CDR3nt
-,TRBJ1-5,14,-,TRBV19,CASSMGPGGQPQHF,TGTGCCAGTAGTATGGGCCCAGGAGGGCAGCCCCAGCATTTT
-,TRBJ1-2,13,-,TRBV10-3,CAIADRFAYGYTF,TGTGCCATCGCTGACAGGTTTGCCTATGGCTACACCTTC
TRBD1,TRBJ1-6,14,once,TRBV5-1,CASSAQGNNSPLHF,TGCGCCAGCAGCGCACAGGGGAATAATTCACCCCTCCACTTT
TRBD1,TRBJ2-7,13,once,TRBV6-1,CASRNRGIYEQYF,TGTGCCAGCAGAAACAGGGGTATCTACGAGCAGTACTTC
TRBD1,TRBJ1-4,13,-,TRBV30,CAWKGQGLGKLFF,TGTGCCTGGAAGGGACAGGGGCTAGGAAAACTGTTTTTT
TRBD2,TRBJ2-5,15,-,TRBV5-1,CASSETSGGAGTQYF,TGCGCCAGCAGCGAGACTAGCGGGGGGGCCGGGACCCAGTACTTC
TRBD2,TRBJ2-1,15,-,TRBV5-4,CASSNPGLAANEQFF,TGTGCCAGCAGCAATCCGGGACTAGCGGCGAATGAGCAGTTCTTC
-,TRBJ1-6,14,-,TRBV2,CASLFGYPGSPLHF,TGTGCCAGTCTTTTCGGTTATCCGGGATCACCCCTCCACTTT
TRBD1,TRBJ2-7,16,-,TRBV18,CASSPIPGGEGYEQYF,TGTGCCAGCTCACCCATCCCAGGGGGCGAGGGCTACGAGCAGTACTTC
TRBD1,TRBJ2-7,14,-,TRBV9,CASSSQGQGYEQYF,TGTGCCAGCAGCTCACAGGGACAGGGCTACGAGCAGTACTTC
-,TRBJ1-1,11,-,TRBV30,CAWSQGNEAFF,TGTGCCTGGAGCCAGGGTAATGAAGCTTTCTTT
-,TRBJ2-3,12,-,TRBV9,CASSVPGDTQYF,TGTGCCAGCAGCGTACCAGGGGATACGCAGTATTTT
-,TRBJ2-6,16,-,TRBV14,CASSPLGSSGANVLTF,TGTGCCAGCAGCCCCCTAGGCTCGTCTGGGGCCAACGTCCTGACTTTC
-,TRBJ1-2,13,-,TRBV5-4,CASSLGGEYGYTF,TGTGCCAGCAGCTTGGGGGGGGAATATGGCTACACCTTC
-,TRBJ2-2,17,once,TRBV4-1,CASSQVRARTNTGELFF,TGCGCCAGCAGCCAAGTTCGCGCCCGTACGAACACCGGGGAGCTGTTTTTT
-,TRBJ2-1,11,-,TRBV5-1,CASSSGNEQFF,TGCGCCAGCTCCAGTGGCAATGAGCAGTTCTTC
TRBD1,TRBJ2-7,15,-,TRBV5-4,CASSFGGQGYNEQYF,TGTGCCAGCAGCTTTGGGGGACAGGGTTACAACGAGCAGTACTTC
-,TRBJ2-3,15,-,TRBV9,CASSGAGASTDTQYF,TGTGCCAGCAGCGGCGCAGGGGCTAGCACAGATACGCAGTATTTT
-,TRBJ1-6,16,-,TRBV6-5,CASSYTAGTGSSPLHF,TGTGCCAGCAGTTACACGGCCGGTACAGGTAGTTCACCCCTCCACTTT
TRBD1,TRBJ1-2,13,-,TRBV5-6,CASSLRQGDGYTF,TGTGCCAGCAGCTTGCGACAGGGGGACGGCTACACCTTC
-,TRBJ2-3,16,few,TRBV27,CASSLSFGPRGDTQYF,TGTGCCAGCAGTTTGTCCTTCGGGCCTCGCGGGGATACGCAGTATTTT
-,TRBJ2-7,15,-,TRBV6-1,CASSEGAPTTYEQYF,TGTGCCAGCAGTGAAGGGGCGCCGACAACCTACGAGCAGTACTTC
-,TRBJ2-5,13,-,TRBV2,CASSDSFGETQYF,TGTGCCAGCAGTGACAGTTTTGGAGAGACCCAGTACTTC
-,TRBJ1-1,13,-,TRBV6-5,CASSYEVNTEAFF,TGTGCCAGCAGTTACGAGGTGAACACTGAAGCTTTCTTT
-,TRBJ2-7,14,-,TRBV19,CASSAWDSAGEQYF,TGTGCCAGTAGTGCCTGGGACAGCGCGGGGGAGCAGTACTTC
TRBD2,TRBJ2-7,15,-,TRBV14,CASSRLAGAAYEQYF,TGTGCCAGCAGCCGACTAGCGGGGGCCGCCTACGAGCAGTACTTC
-,TRBJ2-6,17,-,TRBV4-1,CASSQDQASSGANVLTF,TGCGCCAGCAGCCAAGATCAGGCCAGCTCTGGGGCCAACGTCCTGACTTTC
-,TRBJ1-2,14,once,TRBV10-3,CAITQTPTNYGYTF,TGTGCCATCACCCAGACACCTACTAACTATGGCTACACCTTC
-,TRBJ1-1,16,-,TRBV5-1,CASSLPSGQANTEAFF,TGCGCCAGCAGCTTGCCCTCTGGGCAGGCGAACACTGAAGCTTTCTTT
-,TRBJ1-5,14,few,TRBV6-1,CASILSGGDQPQHF,TGTGCCAGCATCCTAAGTGGAGGGGATCAGCCCCAGCATTTT
-,TRBJ1-2,14,few,TRBV7-2,CASSLGGVIYGYTF,TGTGCCAGCAGCTTAGGAGGAGTTATCTATGGCTACACCTTC
-,TRBJ2-1,15,-,TRBV5-1,CASSSQGVPYNEQFF,TGCGCCAGCAGCTCCCAGGGTGTTCCCTACAATGAGCAGTTCTTC
-,TRBJ1-2,13,-,TRBV29-1,CSVEDLRGDGYTF,TGCAGCGTTGAAGATCTTCGGGGGGATGGCTACACCTTC
-,TRBJ2-3,14,-,TRBV5-4,CASSPSGSTDTQYF,TGTGCCAGCAGCCCTTCGGGTAGCACAGATACGCAGTATTTT
-,TRBJ1-6,16,-,TRBV6-4,CASSPQPGHKNSPLHF,TGTGCCAGCAGTCCCCAACCGGGACATAAGAATTCACCCCTCCACTTT
TRBD2,TRBJ2-1,17,-,TRBV5-1,CASSQNPLAGAGNEQFF,TGCGCCAGCAGCCAGAATCCATTAGCGGGGGCGGGAAATGAGCAGTTCTTC
-,TRBJ2-7,15,many,TRBV7-9,CASSLGTGGPYEQYF,TGTGCCAGCAGCTTAGGTACCGGCGGTCCCTACGAGCAGTACTTC
-,TRBJ1-2,14,once,TRBV9,CASTLRGRGYGYTF,TGTGCCAGCACCCTTCGGGGTCGGGGGTATGGCTACACCTTC
TRBD1,TRBJ1-4,15,-,TRBV5-1,CASSLAGTGLEKLFF,TGCGCCAGCAGCTTGGCCGGGACAGGGCTTGAAAAACTGTTTTTT
-,TRBJ2-7,15,-,TRBV29-1,CSVETQDREGWEQYF,TGCAGCGTTGAAACACAGGACAGGGAGGGATGGGAGCAGTACTTC
-,TRBJ2-6,17,-,TRBV5-6,CASSSVGRFEGANVLTF,TGTGCCAGCAGCTCGGTCGGCAGGTTTGAAGGGGCCAACGTCCTGACTTTC
TRBD1,TRBJ1-3,16,-,TRBV9,CASSAGGQTSGNTIYF,TGTGCCAGCAGCGCTGGGGGACAGACGTCTGGAAACACCATATATTTT
-,TRBJ1-4,15,-,TRBV6-5,CASSLLGGIREKLFF,TGTGCCAGCAGTCTGCTGGGGGGAATTAGAGAAAAACTGTTTTTT
TRBD2,TRBJ2-2,15,-,TRBV7-2,CASSSPGGGTGELFF,TGTGCCAGCAGCTCCCCGGGAGGGGGGACCGGGGAGCTGTTTTTT
TRBD1,TRBJ2-3,18,-,TRBV19,CASSIYLQGATDTDTQYF,TGTGCCAGTAGTATTTATTTACAGGGGGCTACTGACACAGATACGCAGTATTTT
TRBD1,TRBJ2-1,16,-,TRBV7-9,CASSLDWAGGYNEQFF,TGTGCCAGCAGCTTAGACTGGGCAGGGGGATACAATGAGCAGTTCTTC
-,TRBJ1-6,17,few,TRBV9,CASSVDDRSGRNSPLHF,TGTGCCAGCAGCGTAGATGACAGGAGTGGACGGAATTCACCCCTCCACTTT
-,TRBJ1-1,15,-,TRBV19,CASSTGGGRAPGPFF,TGTGCCAGTAGTACGGGAGGAGGGCGGGCCCCCGGACCTTTCTTT
-,TRBJ2-1,15,-,TRBV5-1,CASGRLAVGDNEQFF,TGCGCCAGCGGTAGGTTAGCGGTAGGGGACAATGAGCAGTTCTTC
TRBD1,TRBJ1-1,17,-,TRBV7-2,CASSFKGQTTMNTEAFF,TGTGCCAGCAGCTTTAAGGGACAGACTACTATGAACACTGAAGCTTTCTTT
TRBD1,TRBJ1-2,16,-,TRBV7-2,CASSLGQGLWDYGYTF,TGTGCCAGCAGCTTGGGACAGGGTTTATGGGACTATGGCTACACCTTC
TRBD2,TRBJ2-5,15,-,TRBV2,CASSLAGGLGETQYF,TGTGCCAGCAGTCTAGCGGGGGGTCTGGGAGAGACCCAGTACTTC
-,TRBJ2-3,15,-,TRBV6-5,CASSYQSPGADTQYF,TGTGCCAGCAGTTATCAGTCTCCCGGAGCAGATACGCAGTATTTT
TRBD1,TRBJ1-6,15,-,TRBV7-2,CASSSRLRGYSPLHF,TGTGCCAGCAGCTCAAGACTCAGGGGGTATTCACCCCTCCACTTT
-,TRBJ1-2,16,-,TRBV9,CASSAHYRDPGYGYTF,TGTGCCAGCAGCGCCCATTACAGGGATCCGGGCTATGGCTACACCTTC
TRBD1,TRBJ1-4,16,-,TRBV5-6,CASSPNTGGTNEKLFF,TGTGCCAGCAGCCCAAATACAGGGGGCACTAATGAAAAACTGTTTTTT
TRBD2,TRBJ2-7,15,-,TRBV9,CASSPTTSGGFEQYF,TGTGCCAGCAGCCCGACGACTAGCGGGGGGTTCGAGCAGTACTTC
TRBD2,TRBJ2-3,14,few,TRBV10-3,CALRGGAGTDTQYF,TGTGCCTTGCGGGGGGGGGCGGGCACAGATACGCAGTATTTT